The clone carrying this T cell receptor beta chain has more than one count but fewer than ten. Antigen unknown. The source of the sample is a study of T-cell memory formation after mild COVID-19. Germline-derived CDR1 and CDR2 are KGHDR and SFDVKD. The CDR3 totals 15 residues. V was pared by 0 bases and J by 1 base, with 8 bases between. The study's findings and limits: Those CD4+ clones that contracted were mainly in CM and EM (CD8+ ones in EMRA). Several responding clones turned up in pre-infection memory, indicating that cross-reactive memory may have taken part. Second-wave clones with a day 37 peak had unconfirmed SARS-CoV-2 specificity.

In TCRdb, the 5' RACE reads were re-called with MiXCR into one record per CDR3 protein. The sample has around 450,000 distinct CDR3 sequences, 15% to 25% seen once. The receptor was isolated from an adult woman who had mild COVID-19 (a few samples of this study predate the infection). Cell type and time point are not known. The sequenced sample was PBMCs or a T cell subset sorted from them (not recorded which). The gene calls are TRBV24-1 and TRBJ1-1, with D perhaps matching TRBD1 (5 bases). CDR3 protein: CATSDLQGRNTEAFF. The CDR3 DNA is TGTGCCACCAGTGATTTGCAGGGAAGGAACACTGAAGCTTTCTTT.